The clone carrying this T cell receptor beta chain was counted at least ten times. The antigen is not known. These data belong to a study of regulatory T cells in long-lasting Graves disease. The CDR3 contains 14 residues. CDR1 is MNHEY, CDR2 SMNVEV, per germline (reference sequence). V was clipped by 6 bases and J by 3 bases, with 12 bases between them. Both iRepertoire HTBI primers and Arm-PCR of CDR3 regions were used to build the TCR beta libraries. TCRdb reprocessed the multiplex PCR reads via MiXCR and lists one record per CDR3 protein. The sample holds over 350,000 distinct CDR3 sequences, over 14% seen once. Study conclusions and caveats: Tissue studied was limited to peripheral blood, excluding thyroid tissue. A reduction in accuracy may have resulted from the small sample size.

Time point meaning: newly diagnosed GD, antithyroid drugs for less than 3 months. Making the TCR library involved RNA that had been extracted from PBMCs. These data also featured in a second study, about T cells in Graves' hyperthyroidism and ophthalmopathy.

The J gene is TRBJ2-1, the V gene TRBV27; D gene ambiguous. This TCR was sampled from a woman in her thirties or forties with Graves disease. Specimen: peripheral blood mononuclear cells (PBMCs), collected at new diagnosis, from a patient treated with antithyroid drugs. This CDR3 is CASRPRPNYNEQFF. The CDR3 DNA reads TGTGCCAGCAGACCGCGTCCTAACTACAATGAGCAGTTCTTC.